The following is a TCR beta chain sequence with its context. The antigen is undetermined. Antigen-specific CD4+ T cells expanded by the ViraFEST assay with viral peptide pools were then sequenced. The culture ran for less than 12 days, and then CD4+ T cells were isolated. Two doses of either BNT162b2 or mRNA-1273 were given to each participant. Testing of the vaccine recipients showed negative nucleocapsid antibodies and no prior SARS-CoV-2 infection. Every well got some 1.8 million PBMC, which were grown with 8.5 to 10 IU/ml IL-2 and around 10 ug/ml peptides. Profiled with immunoSEQ multiplex PCR; TCRdb holds only in-frame clones, not every one. The sample has some 74,000 clones, around 81% seen once. The sample originates from a study of vaccination effects on CD4 cells after COVID-19. Background on the study: The second dose preceded post-vaccine samples by a median of 72 days.

Trimming left V 0 bases short and J 0 bases short, with 4 bases between. The CDR3 covers 14 residues. Germline V gene sequence: CDR1 SGHTA, CDR2 FQGNSA. The chain joins TRBV7-2 to TRBJ2-3, with D unresolved. The specimen was CD4+ T cells from PBMCs cultured with HCoV-229E spike peptides, collected after COVID-19 vaccination. This TCR came from a human donor who received a COVID-19 vaccine. DNA of the CDR3: TGTGCCAGCAGCTTAGCGGGAAGCACAGATACGCAGTATTTT. Translation gives CASSLAGSTDTQYF.